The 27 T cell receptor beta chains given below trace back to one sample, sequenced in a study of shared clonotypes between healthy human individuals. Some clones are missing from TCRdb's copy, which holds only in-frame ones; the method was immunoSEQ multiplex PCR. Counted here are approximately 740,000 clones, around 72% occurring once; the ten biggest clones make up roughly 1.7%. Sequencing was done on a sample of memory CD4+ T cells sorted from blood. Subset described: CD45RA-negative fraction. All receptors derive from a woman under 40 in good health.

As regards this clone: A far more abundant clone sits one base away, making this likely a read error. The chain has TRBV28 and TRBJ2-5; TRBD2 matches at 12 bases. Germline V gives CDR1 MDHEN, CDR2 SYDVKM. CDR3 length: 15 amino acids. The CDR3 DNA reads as TGTGCCAGCAGTTTAACTAGCGGGGGGCAAGAGATCCAGTACTTC. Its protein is CASSLTSGGQEIQYF.

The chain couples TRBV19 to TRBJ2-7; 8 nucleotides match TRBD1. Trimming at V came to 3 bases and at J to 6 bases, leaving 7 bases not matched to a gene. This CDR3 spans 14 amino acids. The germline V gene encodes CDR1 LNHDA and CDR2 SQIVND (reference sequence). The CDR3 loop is CASSIGGTGREQYF. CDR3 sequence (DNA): TGTGCCAGTAGTATCGGTGGGACAGGTCGCGAGCAGTACTTC.

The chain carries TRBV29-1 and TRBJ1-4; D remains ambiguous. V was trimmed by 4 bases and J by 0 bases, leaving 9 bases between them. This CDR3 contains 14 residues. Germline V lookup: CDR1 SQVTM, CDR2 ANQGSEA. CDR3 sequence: CSVAMQATNEKLFF. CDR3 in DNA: TGCAGCGTTGCGATGCAAGCAACTAATGAAAAACTGTTTTTT.

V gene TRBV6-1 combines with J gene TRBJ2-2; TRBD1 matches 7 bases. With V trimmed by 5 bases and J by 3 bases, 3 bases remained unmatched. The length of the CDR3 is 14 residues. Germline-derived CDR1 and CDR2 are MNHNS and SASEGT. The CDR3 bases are TGTGCCAGCAGTTTAGGGACAGACACCGGGGAGCTGTTTTTT. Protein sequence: CASSLGTDTGELFF.

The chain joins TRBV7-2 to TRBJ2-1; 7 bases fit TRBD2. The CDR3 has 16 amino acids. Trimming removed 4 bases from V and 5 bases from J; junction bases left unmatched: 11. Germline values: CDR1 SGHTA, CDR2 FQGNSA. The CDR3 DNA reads TGTGCCAGCAGCTCCGCAACCGGGAGGTCCCACAATGAGCAGTTCTTC. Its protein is CASSSATGRSHNEQFF.

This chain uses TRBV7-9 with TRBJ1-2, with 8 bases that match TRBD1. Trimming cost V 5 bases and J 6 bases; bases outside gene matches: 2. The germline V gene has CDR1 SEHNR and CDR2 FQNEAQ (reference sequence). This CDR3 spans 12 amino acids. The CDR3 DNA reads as TGTGCCAGCAGCGAGACAGGGGATGGCTACACCTTC. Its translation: CASSETGDGYTF. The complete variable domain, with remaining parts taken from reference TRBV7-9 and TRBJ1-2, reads DTGVSQNPRHKITKRGQNVTFRCDPISEHNRLYWYRQTLGQGPEFLTYFQNEAQLEKSRLLSDRFSAERPKGSFSTLEIQRTEQGDSAMYLCASSETGDGYTFGSGTRLTVV.

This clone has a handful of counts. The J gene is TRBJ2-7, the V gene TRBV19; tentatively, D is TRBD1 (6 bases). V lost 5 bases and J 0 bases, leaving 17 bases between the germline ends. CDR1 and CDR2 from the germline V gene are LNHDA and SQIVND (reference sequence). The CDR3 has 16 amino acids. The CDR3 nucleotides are TGTGCCAGTAGTCCGCCGGGACACGGGTTCTCCTACGAGCAGTACTTC. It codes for CASSPPGHGFSYEQYF.

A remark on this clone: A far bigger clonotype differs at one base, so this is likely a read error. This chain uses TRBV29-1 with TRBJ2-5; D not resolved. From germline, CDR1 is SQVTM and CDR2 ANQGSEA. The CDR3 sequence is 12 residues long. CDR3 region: CSVRANQEAQYF. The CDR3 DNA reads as TGCAGCGTTAGAGCTAACCAAGAGGCCCAGTACTTC.

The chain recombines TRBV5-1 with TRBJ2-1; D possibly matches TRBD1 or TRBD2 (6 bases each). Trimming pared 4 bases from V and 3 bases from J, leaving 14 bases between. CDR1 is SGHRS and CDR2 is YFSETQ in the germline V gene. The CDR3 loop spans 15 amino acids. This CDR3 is CASSRGQENYNEQFF. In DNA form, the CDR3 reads TGCGCCAGCAGCCGGGGGCAGGAGAACTACAATGAGCAGTTCTTC.

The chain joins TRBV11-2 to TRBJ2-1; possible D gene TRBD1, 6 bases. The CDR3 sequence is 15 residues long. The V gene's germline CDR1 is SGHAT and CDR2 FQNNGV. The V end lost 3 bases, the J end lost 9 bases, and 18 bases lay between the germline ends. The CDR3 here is CASSFSVQGDSEQFF. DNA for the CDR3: TGTGCCAGCAGCTTTTCCGTACAGGGTGATAGTGAGCAGTTCTTC.

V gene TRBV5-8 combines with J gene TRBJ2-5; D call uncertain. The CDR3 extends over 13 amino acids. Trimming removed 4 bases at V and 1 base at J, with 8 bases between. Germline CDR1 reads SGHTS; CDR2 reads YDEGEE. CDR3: CASSRSIQETQYF. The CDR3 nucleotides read TGTGCCAGCAGCCGATCGATCCAAGAGACCCAGTACTTC.

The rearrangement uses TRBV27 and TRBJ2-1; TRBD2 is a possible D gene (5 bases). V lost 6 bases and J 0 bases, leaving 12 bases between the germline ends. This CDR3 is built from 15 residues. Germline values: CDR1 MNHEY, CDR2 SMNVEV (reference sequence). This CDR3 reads CASSLQRSSYNEQFF. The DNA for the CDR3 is TGTGCCAGCAGCTTACAGCGGAGCTCCTACAATGAGCAGTTCTTC.

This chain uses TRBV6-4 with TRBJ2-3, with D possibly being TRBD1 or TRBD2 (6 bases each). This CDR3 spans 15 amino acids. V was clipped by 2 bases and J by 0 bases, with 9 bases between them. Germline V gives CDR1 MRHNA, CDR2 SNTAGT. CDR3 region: CASSDGGTSTDTQYF. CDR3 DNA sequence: TGTGCCAGCAGTGACGGGGGGACAAGCACAGATACGCAGTATTTT.

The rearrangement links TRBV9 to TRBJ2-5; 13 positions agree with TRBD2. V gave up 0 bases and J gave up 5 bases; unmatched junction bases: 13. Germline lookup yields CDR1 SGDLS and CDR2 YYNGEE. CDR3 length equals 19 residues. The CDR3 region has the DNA TGTGCCAGCAGCGTAGGACTAGCGGGAGGATCAGGGGCCAGGGAGACCCAGTACTTC. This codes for CASSVGLAGGSGARETQYF.

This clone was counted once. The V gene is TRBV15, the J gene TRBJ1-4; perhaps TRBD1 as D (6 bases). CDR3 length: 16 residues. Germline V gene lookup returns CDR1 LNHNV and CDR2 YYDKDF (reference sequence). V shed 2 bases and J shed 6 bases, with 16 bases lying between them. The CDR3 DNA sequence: TGTGCCACCAGCAGAACGCCCGGGACATCTTATGAAAAACTGTTTTTT. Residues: CATSRTPGTSYEKLFF.

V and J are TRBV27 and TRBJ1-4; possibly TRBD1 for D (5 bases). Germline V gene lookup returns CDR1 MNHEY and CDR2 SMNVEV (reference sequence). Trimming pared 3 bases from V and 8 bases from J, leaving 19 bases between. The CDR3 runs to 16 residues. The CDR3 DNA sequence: TGTGCCAGCAGTTTCCTCTCACAGCCACAGGAAGAAAAACTGTTTTTT. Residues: CASSFLSQPQEEKLFF.

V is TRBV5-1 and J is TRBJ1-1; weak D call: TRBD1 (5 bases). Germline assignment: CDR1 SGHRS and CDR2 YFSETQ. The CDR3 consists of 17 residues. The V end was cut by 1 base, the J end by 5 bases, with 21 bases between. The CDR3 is CASSLSQRTAWGTEAFF. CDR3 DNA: TGCGCCAGCAGCTTGTCCCAGAGGACTGCTTGGGGGACTGAAGCTTTCTTT.

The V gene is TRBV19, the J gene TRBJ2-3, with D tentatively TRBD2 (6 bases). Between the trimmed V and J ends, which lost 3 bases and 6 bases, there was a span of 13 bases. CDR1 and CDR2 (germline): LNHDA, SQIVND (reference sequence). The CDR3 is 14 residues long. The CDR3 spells CASSIGSARDTQYF. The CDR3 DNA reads TGTGCCAGTAGTATCGGGAGTGCGAGGGATACGCAGTATTTT. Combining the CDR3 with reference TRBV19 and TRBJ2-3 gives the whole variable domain DGGITQSPKYLFRKEGQNVTLSCEQNLNHDAMYWYRQDPGQGLRLIYYSQIVNDFQKGDIAEGYSVSREKKESFPLTVTSAQKNPTAFYLCASSIGSARDTQYFGPGTRLTVL.

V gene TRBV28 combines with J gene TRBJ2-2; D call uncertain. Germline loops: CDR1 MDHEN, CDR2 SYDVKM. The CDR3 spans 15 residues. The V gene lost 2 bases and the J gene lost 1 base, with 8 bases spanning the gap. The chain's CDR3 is CASSLPLGNTGELFF. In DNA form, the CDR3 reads TGTGCCAGCAGTTTACCCCTCGGGAACACCGGGGAGCTGTTTTTT.

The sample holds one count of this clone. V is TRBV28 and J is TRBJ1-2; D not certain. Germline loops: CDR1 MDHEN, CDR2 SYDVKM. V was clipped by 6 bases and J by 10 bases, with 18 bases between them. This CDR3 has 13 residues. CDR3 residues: CASRGSEGRHYTF. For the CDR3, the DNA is TGTGCCAGCAGGGGGTCAGAAGGGCGGCACTACACCTTC.

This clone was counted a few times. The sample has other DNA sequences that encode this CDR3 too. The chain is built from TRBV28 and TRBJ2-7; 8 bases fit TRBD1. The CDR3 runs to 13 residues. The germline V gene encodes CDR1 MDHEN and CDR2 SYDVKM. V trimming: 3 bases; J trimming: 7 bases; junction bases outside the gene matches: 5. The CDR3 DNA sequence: TGTGCCAGCAGTTTGAACAGGGGGTGGGAGCAGTACTTC. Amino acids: CASSLNRGWEQYF.

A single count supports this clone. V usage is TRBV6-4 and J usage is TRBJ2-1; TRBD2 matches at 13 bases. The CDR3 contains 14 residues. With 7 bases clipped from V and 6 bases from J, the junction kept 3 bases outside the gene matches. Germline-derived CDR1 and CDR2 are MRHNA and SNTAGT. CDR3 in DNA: TGTGCCAGCAAAGGACTAGCGGGAGCCAATGAGCAGTTCTTC. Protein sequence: CASKGLAGANEQFF.

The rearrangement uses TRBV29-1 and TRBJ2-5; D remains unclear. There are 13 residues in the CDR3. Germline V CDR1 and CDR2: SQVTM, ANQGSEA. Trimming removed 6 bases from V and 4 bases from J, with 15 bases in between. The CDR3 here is CSVDAAVGETQYF. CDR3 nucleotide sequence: TGCAGCGTCGACGCGGCGGTTGGAGAGACCCAGTACTTC.

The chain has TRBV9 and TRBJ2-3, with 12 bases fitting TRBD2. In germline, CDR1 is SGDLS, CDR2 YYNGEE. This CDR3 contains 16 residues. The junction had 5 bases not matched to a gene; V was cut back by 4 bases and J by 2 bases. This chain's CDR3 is CASSLGTSGLTDTQYF. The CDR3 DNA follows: TGTGCCAGCAGCCTAGGGACTAGCGGGCTCACAGATACGCAGTATTTT.

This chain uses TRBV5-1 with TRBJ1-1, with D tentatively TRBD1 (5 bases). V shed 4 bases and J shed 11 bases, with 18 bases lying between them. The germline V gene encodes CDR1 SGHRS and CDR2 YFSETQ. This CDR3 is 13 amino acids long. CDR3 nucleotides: TGCGCCAGCAGCCAGAATACGGACAAGGGGGCTTTCTTT. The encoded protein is CASSQNTDKGAFF. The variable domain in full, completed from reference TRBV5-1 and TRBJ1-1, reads KAGVTQTPRYLIKTRGQQVTLSCSPISGHRSVSWYQQTPGQGLQFLFEYFSETQRNKGNFPGRFSGRQFSNSRSEMNVSTLELGDSALYLCASSQNTDKGAFFGQGTRLTVV.

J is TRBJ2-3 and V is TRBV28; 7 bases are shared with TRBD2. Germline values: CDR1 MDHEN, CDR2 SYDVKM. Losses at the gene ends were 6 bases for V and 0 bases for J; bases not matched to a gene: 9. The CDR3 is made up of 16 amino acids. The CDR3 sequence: CASSPRLAASTDTQYF. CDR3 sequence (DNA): TGTGCCAGCAGCCCCCGACTAGCAGCAAGCACAGATACGCAGTATTTT. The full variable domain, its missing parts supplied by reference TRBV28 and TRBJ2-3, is DVKVTQSSRYLVKRTGEKVFLECVQDMDHENMFWYRQDPGLGLRLIYFSYDVKMKEKGDIPEGYSVSREKKERFSLILESASTNQTSMYLCASSPRLAASTDTQYFGPGTRLTVL.

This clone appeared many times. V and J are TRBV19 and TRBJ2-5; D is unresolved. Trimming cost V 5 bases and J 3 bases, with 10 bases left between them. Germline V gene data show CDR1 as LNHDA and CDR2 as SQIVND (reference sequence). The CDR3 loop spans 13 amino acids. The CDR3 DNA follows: TGTGCCAGTAGTCCCCAAAGGGAAGAGACCCAGTACTTC. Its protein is CASSPQREETQYF.